This T cell receptor (beta chain) emerged from a study of blood T cell repertoires in COVID-19. Study-wide background: Nucleic acid was either cDNA or gDNA, and it came from T cells, B-cell-depleted T cells, or PBMCs.

In germline, CDR1 is SGHTA, CDR2 FQGNSA. The CDR3 extends over 14 amino acids. Deletions cut 7 bases from V and 2 bases from J, with 14 bases between. Libraries were prepared by immunoSEQ multiplex PCR; TCRdb keeps only in-frame clonotypes and omits some of them. This table holds around 270,000 clones, 88% found once. The rearrangement links TRBV7-2 to TRBJ1-1; a weak D match, TRBD1 (5 bases). Sequenced input: peripheral blood. The clonotype was recovered from a man between 60 and 70 years old who had recovered from COVID-19. CDR3 in amino acids: CASNPGPGNTEAFF. CDR3 nucleotide sequence: TGTGCCAGCAACCCAGGGCCAGGTAACACTGAAGCTTTCTTT.